The rows below give T cell receptor beta chains drawn from one sample of a study of T cell repertoires in cytomegalovirus infection. In TCRdb, the reads were re-called with MiXCR into one record per CDR3 protein. In the table there are around 120,000 distinct CDR3 sequences, under 45% of which are singletons. Their antigen targets remain unknown. The sample in question was CD8+ T cells from cultured PBMCs, obtained from culture after CMV antigen stimulation. The receptors stem from a human donor in good health (CMV status not recorded). Some clones in this sample may be carry-over from other donors' samples. Each CDR3 is given without its conserved first and last residue. Rows give clone size only sometimes, using once, few, many, or a class for an expanded clone.

J,V,size,CDR3
TRBJ1-5,TRBV27,few,ASSPAWGGAIQPQH
TRBJ2-1,TRBV19,.,ASSISGGFNEQF
TRBJ2-3,TRBV2,.,ASSDLLPTQVRGTDTQY
TRBJ1-1,TRBV19,few,ASKYMAGTNTEAF
TRBJ1-2,TRBV7-2,.,ASSPSGTGNGYT
TRBJ1-1,TRBV12-3/TRBV12-4,.,ASSSQGLGNTEAF
TRBJ2-1,TRBV12-3/TRBV12-4,many,ASSIAPGGYDNEQF
TRBJ2-1,TRBV19,.,ASSERSSYNEQF
TRBJ2-7,TRBV29-1,.,SVGTGGGREQY
TRBJ2-2,TRBV4-1,.,ASSQISAGELF
TRBJ2-3,TRBV19,.,ASSMQAGVAGDTQY
TRBJ2-2,TRBV11-2,.,ASSFDRGAGELF
TRBJ1-1,TRBV11-1,few,ASSLGAGQPNTEAF
TRBJ2-1,TRBV2,many,ATGLAGGLHNEQF
TRBJ2-3,TRBV12-3/TRBV12-4,.,ASTLSPLTDTQY
TRBJ2-1,TRBV11-2,.,ASSFVVSSYNEQF